These T cell receptor beta chains were read from a single sample in a study of OX40 agonist ivuxolimab in advanced cancers. Assay: immunoSEQ multiplex PCR; the TCRdb copy retains only in-frame clones and omits some. This table has just under 75,000 clones, 92% appearing once. The sequenced sample was CD4+ or CD8+ T cells sorted from blood, obtained in a trial of the OX40 agonist ivuxolimab. These receptors were obtained from an adult with an advanced solid tumor such as melanoma, head and neck, liver or kidney cancer. Both conserved end residues are part of each CDR3. A D gene is named only where the DNA matches it firmly. The size of a clone is reported for some rows only, either as once, few or many, or as a class for expanded clones.

d_gene: NA
v_gene: TRBV5-1
j_gene: TRBJ2-7
abundance: once
CDR3nt: TGCGCCAGCAGCTCGGGACGGCTCGACGAGCAGTACTTC
CDR3aa: CASSSGRLDEQYF

d_gene: TRBD2
v_gene: TRBV19
j_gene: TRBJ2-1
abundance: NA
CDR3nt: TGTGCCAGCCTAGGGCTGGGACTAGCGGGGAATGAGCAGTTCTTC
CDR3aa: CASLGLGLAGNEQFF

d_gene: TRBD1
v_gene: TRBV9
j_gene: TRBJ2-6
abundance: NA
CDR3nt: TGTGCCAGCAGCGTCGACAGGGCTGGGGCCAACGTCCTGACTTTC
CDR3aa: CASSVDRAGANVLTF

d_gene: NA
v_gene: TRBV5-1
j_gene: TRBJ1-1
abundance: NA
CDR3nt: TGCGCCAGCAGCTTGGTAGGGGGTTGGAACACTGAAGCTTTCTTT
CDR3aa: CASSLVGGWNTEAFF

d_gene: TRBD1
v_gene: TRBV10-2
j_gene: TRBJ1-3
abundance: NA
CDR3nt: TGCGCCAGCAGGAGCGGGACAGGGACCGGAAACACCATATATTTT
CDR3aa: CASRSGTGTGNTIYF

d_gene: NA
v_gene: TRBV18
j_gene: TRBJ1-2
abundance: NA
CDR3nt: TGTGCCAGCTCACCTCCCTTGACAGAAATCTATGGCTACACCTTC
CDR3aa: CASSPPLTEIYGYTF

d_gene: NA
v_gene: TRBV21-1
j_gene: TRBJ2-1
abundance: NA
CDR3nt: TGTGCCAGCAGCAAAGGGGTCTTGCGTCGGGCGGGTAATGAGCAGTTCTTC
CDR3aa: CASSKGVLRRAGNEQFF

d_gene: NA
v_gene: TRBV2
j_gene: TRBJ2-5
abundance: NA
CDR3nt: TGTGCCAGCAGTGAAATAGTGACGGAGACCCAGTACTTC
CDR3aa: CASSEIVTETQYF

d_gene: TRBD1
v_gene: TRBV19
j_gene: TRBJ2-1
abundance: NA
CDR3nt: TGTGCCAGTTCGCCGGGACAGGGGTTGAATGAGCAGTTCTTC
CDR3aa: CASSPGQGLNEQFF

d_gene: TRBD1
v_gene: TRBV2
j_gene: TRBJ1-4
abundance: NA
CDR3nt: TGTGCCAGCGGGGGACAGGTGGATGAAAAACTGTTTTTT
CDR3aa: CASGGQVDEKLFF

d_gene: NA
v_gene: TRBV11-3
j_gene: TRBJ2-5
abundance: NA
CDR3nt: TGTGCCAGCAGCCCTCCGGACGAAGAGACCCAGTACTTC
CDR3aa: CASSPPDEETQYF

d_gene: NA
v_gene: TRBV6-5
j_gene: TRBJ1-1
abundance: NA
CDR3nt: TGTGCCAGCAGTGGTCCCACCTCTGAAGCTTTCTTT
CDR3aa: CASSGPTSEAFF

d_gene: NA
v_gene: TRBV7-2
j_gene: TRBJ1-5
abundance: NA
CDR3nt: TGTGCCAGCAGCTTCTCCGGGACCCGGCCCCAGCATTTT
CDR3aa: CASSFSGTRPQHF

d_gene: TRBD1
v_gene: TRBV27
j_gene: TRBJ1-3
abundance: NA
CDR3nt: TGTGCCAGCAGACCGACGACAGGGGGAGGAAACACCATATATTTT
CDR3aa: CASRPTTGGGNTIYF

d_gene: NA
v_gene: TRBV7-9
j_gene: TRBJ1-1
abundance: few
CDR3nt: TGTGCCAGCAGCCAGACGGACGGGAGCGCTGAAGCTTTCTTT
CDR3aa: CASSQTDGSAEAFF

d_gene: NA
v_gene: TRBV14
j_gene: TRBJ2-1
abundance: once
CDR3nt: TGTGCCAGCAGCCAAGCGGGAAGCTCCTACAATGAGCAGTTCTTC
CDR3aa: CASSQAGSSYNEQFF

d_gene: NA
v_gene: TRBV23-1
j_gene: TRBJ2-5
abundance: NA
CDR3nt: TGCGCCAGCAGTCCCCTGTCGGAGACCCAGTACTTC
CDR3aa: CASSPLSETQYF

d_gene: TRBD2
v_gene: TRBV6-5
j_gene: TRBJ2-3
abundance: NA
CDR3nt: TGTGCCAGCAGTTACCAGTTTAGCGGGACAACAGATACGCAGTATTTT
CDR3aa: CASSYQFSGTTDTQYF

d_gene: NA
v_gene: TRBV5-8
j_gene: TRBJ2-5
abundance: NA
CDR3nt: TGTGCCAGCAGCGCCGGACATCGAGAGACCCAGTACTTC
CDR3aa: CASSAGHRETQYF

d_gene: TRBD2
v_gene: TRBV29-1
j_gene: TRBJ2-3
abundance: NA
CDR3nt: TGCAGCGTTGAAAGGACTAGCCCGATAGATACGCAGTATTTT
CDR3aa: CSVERTSPIDTQYF

d_gene: TRBD2
v_gene: TRBV19
j_gene: TRBJ2-1
abundance: NA
CDR3nt: TGTGCCAGTAGTATGGGTTCTAGCGGGAACAATGAGCAGTTCTTC
CDR3aa: CASSMGSSGNNEQFF

d_gene: TRBD1
v_gene: TRBV11-2
j_gene: TRBJ2-4
abundance: NA
CDR3nt: TGTGCCAGCAGCCTGGGGGGGACAGGGAGAAACATTCAGTACTTC
CDR3aa: CASSLGGTGRNIQYF

d_gene: TRBD2
v_gene: TRBV9
j_gene: TRBJ2-3
abundance: few
CDR3nt: TGTGCCAGCAGCGGAGGGCTAGCGGGAGGGTTAAGCACAGATACGCAGTATTTT
CDR3aa: CASSGGLAGGLSTDTQYF

d_gene: TRBD1
v_gene: TRBV25-1
j_gene: TRBJ1-6
abundance: once
CDR3nt: TGTGCCAGCCTCGGGACAGCCGGAAGTTCACCCCTCCACTTT
CDR3aa: CASLGTAGSSPLHF

d_gene: NA
v_gene: TRBV7-7
j_gene: TRBJ2-1
abundance: NA
CDR3nt: TGTGCCAGCAGCTTAGGGGGAGACTACAATGAGCAGTTCTTC
CDR3aa: CASSLGGDYNEQFF

d_gene: NA
v_gene: TRBV12-5
j_gene: TRBJ2-2
abundance: NA
CDR3nt: TGTGCTAGTGGTTTGACCCCACCCGGGGAGCTGTTTTTT
CDR3aa: CASGLTPPGELFF

d_gene: NA
v_gene: TRBV6-5
j_gene: TRBJ2-7
abundance: NA
CDR3nt: TGTGCCAGCCGAAGTAGGGGCGGAGGCTACGGGCAGTACTTC
CDR3aa: CASRSRGGGYGQYF

d_gene: NA
v_gene: TRBV5-1
j_gene: TRBJ1-2
abundance: NA
CDR3nt: TGCGCCAGCAGCTTGGTGAGAGCGTTCTATGGCTACACCTTC
CDR3aa: CASSLVRAFYGYTF

d_gene: NA
v_gene: TRBV19
j_gene: TRBJ1-5
abundance: NA
CDR3nt: TGTGCCAGTAGTATTAGTTCAGGGGCAAACGGTCAGCCCCAGCATTTT
CDR3aa: CASSISSGANGQPQHF

d_gene: TRBD2
v_gene: TRBV10-1
j_gene: TRBJ2-1
abundance: NA
CDR3nt: TGCGCCAGCAGTGATGGGACTAGCGGGACCAGGGGGTTCTTC
CDR3aa: CASSDGTSGTRGFF

d_gene: TRBD2
v_gene: TRBV19
j_gene: TRBJ2-3
abundance: NA
CDR3nt: TGTGCCAGTAGCCAGGGGAGCGGGAGGGCCGGTGCAGATACGCAGTATTTT
CDR3aa: CASSQGSGRAGADTQYF